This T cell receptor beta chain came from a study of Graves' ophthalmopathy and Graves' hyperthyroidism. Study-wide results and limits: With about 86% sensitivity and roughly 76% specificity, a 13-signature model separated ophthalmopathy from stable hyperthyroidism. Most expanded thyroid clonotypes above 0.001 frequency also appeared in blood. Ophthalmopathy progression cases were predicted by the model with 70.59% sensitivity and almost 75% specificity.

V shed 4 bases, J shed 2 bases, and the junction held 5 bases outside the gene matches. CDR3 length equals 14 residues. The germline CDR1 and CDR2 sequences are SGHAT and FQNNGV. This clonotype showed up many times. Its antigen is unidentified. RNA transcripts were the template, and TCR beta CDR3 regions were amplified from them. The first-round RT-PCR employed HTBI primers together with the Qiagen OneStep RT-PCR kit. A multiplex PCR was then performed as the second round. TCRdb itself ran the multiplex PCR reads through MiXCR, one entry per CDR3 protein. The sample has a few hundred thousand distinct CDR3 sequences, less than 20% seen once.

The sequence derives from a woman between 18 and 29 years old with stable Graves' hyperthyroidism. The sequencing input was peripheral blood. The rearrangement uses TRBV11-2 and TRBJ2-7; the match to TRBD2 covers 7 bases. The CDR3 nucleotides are TGTGCCAGCAGCTCACGAGGGACTACCTACGAGCAGTACTTC. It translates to CASSSRGTTYEQYF.